This T cell receptor beta chain was sequenced during a study of identifying expanded T cells in peripheral blood. Method: immunoSEQ multiplex PCR; TCRdb's copy keeps in-frame clones and lacks some. This table has around 100,000 clones, around 88% appearing once. Collection occurred without any documented infections or immune events in donors. This CDR3 has 15 residues. CDR1 and CDR2 (germline): SGHAT, FQNNGV. For this clone: The junction departs from the called germline gene at one end, perhaps through a read error.

Sequenced: blood. The TCR originated in a person aged 18 to 70 in good health. The chain combines TRBV11-2 with TRBJ2-2; 9 bases fit TRBD1. The CDR3 loop is CASSLDRGDTGELFF. The CDR3 bases are TGTGCCAGCAGTTTAGACAGGGGGGACACCGGGGAGCTGTTTTTT. The entire variable domain, with the rest obtained from reference TRBV11-2 and TRBJ2-2, is as follows: EAGVAQSPRYKIIEKRQSVAFWCNPISGHATLYWYQQILGQGPKLLIQFQNNGVVDDSQLPKDRFSAERLKGVDSTLKIQPAKLEDSAVYLCASSLDRGDTGELFFGEGSRLTVL.